These 26 T cell receptor beta chains share one sample of origin, sequenced in a study of persistence of HIV-infected CD4 T cells. These TCRs are of unknown antigen specificity. This was the immunoSEQ version 4 assay in survey mode. TCRdb keeps only in-frame clones here, not all; method: immunoSEQ multiplex PCR. This table has around 40,000 clones, roughly 90% appearing once. Nonspecific anti-CD3/anti-CD28 bead stimulation represents the broad CD4+ T cell repertoire. CD4+ T cells upregulating both CD40 ligand and CD69 were sorted as responding cells. The starting material was CD4+ T cells sorted from PBMCs after roughly 19-hour stimulation, obtained from a patient who received antiretroviral therapy. These receptors all stem from an adult man with HIV who was CMV-seropositive.

The chain links TRBV25-1 to TRBJ2-7, with no clear D. This CDR3 has 12 residues. Trimming took 4 bases from V and 4 from J, leaving 8 bases between them. Germline CDR1 is MGHDK and CDR2 is SYGVNS. The CDR3 sequence is CASSAYPYEQYF. CDR3 nucleotides: TGTGCCAGCAGTGCTTATCCATACGAGCAGTACTTC.

This chain connects TRBV28 to TRBJ1-2; tentative D call: TRBD1 (5 bases). The CDR3 covers 13 residues. CDR1 and CDR2 from the germline V gene are MDHEN and SYDVKM. The V end lost 5 bases, the J end lost 6 bases, and 13 bases lay between the germline ends. This chain's CDR3 is CASSHLMGDGYTF. The CDR3 DNA follows: TGTGCCAGCAGTCACCTGATGGGGGATGGCTACACCTTC.

The chain couples TRBV19 to TRBJ1-1; D is unclear. Germline V gene sequence: CDR1 LNHDA, CDR2 SQIVND (reference sequence). The CDR3 covers 15 residues. V was trimmed by 5 bases and J by 4 bases, leaving 17 bases between them. CDR3 residues: CASSREGILGTEAFF. The DNA of the CDR3 is TGTGCCAGTAGTCGGGAAGGGATTTTAGGCACTGAAGCTTTCTTT.

The chain recombines TRBV4-2 with TRBJ2-6, with a tentative D call TRBD2 (5 bases). Trimming removed 3 bases at V and 0 bases at J, with 15 bases between. CDR3 length: 18 residues. CDR1 LGHNA and CDR2 YNFKEQ come from the germline V gene. The CDR3 reads CASSQRAGRFSGANVLTF. CDR3 coding DNA: TGTGCCAGCAGCCAGAGGGCGGGCCGGTTCTCTGGGGCCAACGTCCTGACTTTC.

The J gene is TRBJ1-6, the V gene TRBV2; D is possibly TRBD1 (6 bases). CDR3 length: 13 amino acids. Trimming left V 7 bases short and J 13 bases short, with 17 bases between. Germline V CDR1 and CDR2: SNHLY, FYNNEI. Here the CDR3 reads CASNFDRTMPLHF. The CDR3 region has the DNA TGTGCCAGCAATTTTGACAGGACCATGCCCCTCCACTTT.

The chain carries TRBV14 and TRBJ1-6; D unclear. Trimming stripped 0 bases from V and 6 bases from J, with 6 bases between. The germline gives CDR1 SGHDN, CDR2 FVKESK. The CDR3 covers 14 residues. In DNA form, the CDR3 reads TGTGCCAGCAGCCAAGAAACAGTTAATTCACCCCTCCACTTT. Protein sequence: CASSQETVNSPLHF. Variable domain in full (rest from reference TRBV14 and TRBJ1-6): EAGVTQFPSHSVIEKGQTVTLRCDPISGHDNLYWYRRVMGKEIKFLLHFVKESKQDESGMPNNRFLAERTGGTYSTLKVQPAELEDSGVYFCASSQETVNSPLHFGNGTRLTVT.

This clone was counted a single time. The DNA of the CDR3 is TGCAGTTCAGATGGCTACACCTTC. Its translation: CSSDGYTF. The chain has TRBV20-1 and TRBJ1-2; D not certain. The germline CDR1 and CDR2 sequences are DFQATT and SNEGSKA (reference sequence). V lost 8 bases and J lost 6, with 4 bases in between. The length of the CDR3 is 8 residues.

CDR3 sequence: CASSSGLARVNNEQFF. The CDR3 bases are TGCGCCAGCAGCTCCGGACTAGCGCGTGTAAACAATGAGCAGTTCTTC. The rearrangement joins TRBV5-1 to TRBJ2-1, with 9 bases lining up with TRBD2. CDR3 size: 16 residues. The V gene's germline CDR1 is SGHRS and CDR2 YFSETQ. Trimming took 3 bases from V and 5 from J; bases not matched to a gene: 9.

The count of this clone is one. This chain links TRBV15 with TRBJ2-1; D is unclear. Deletions cut 3 bases from V and 7 bases from J, with 19 bases between. Looked up from germline, CDR1 is LNHNV and CDR2 is YYDKDF (reference sequence). This CDR3 region has 16 residues. In DNA, the CDR3 is TGTGCCACCAGCAGTGGCCATGGGCAGGCGCGGAATGAGCAGTTCTTC. It is translated as CATSSGHGQARNEQFF.

This sequence joins TRBV18 and TRBJ2-1; 7 bases agree with TRBD1. This CDR3 has 13 residues. The germline gives CDR1 KGHSH, CDR2 LQKENI. Unmatched junction bases numbered 7, after V lost 8 bases and J lost 6 bases. In DNA, the CDR3 is TGTGCCAGCCGATCGGGACAGCTCAATGAGCAGTTCTTC. Translated, it gives CASRSGQLNEQFF.

The sample holds one count of this clone. The chain recombines TRBV28 with TRBJ2-5; D unclear. The J call may be faulty, since TRBJ2-7 better matches the DNA end. The CDR3 has 15 residues. Germline assignment: CDR1 MDHEN and CDR2 SYDVKM. CDR3 protein: CASSLRIVHSYEQYF. CDR3 sequence (DNA): TGTGCCAGCAGTTTACGGATAGTTCACTCCTACGAGCAGTACTTC.

This clone was counted once. The chain links TRBV7-2 to TRBJ2-5; unclear D gene. Per germline, CDR1 SGHTA and CDR2 FQGNSA. V was trimmed by 1 base and J by 1 base, leaving 4 bases between them. The length of the CDR3 is 13 residues. The CDR3 bases are TGTGCCAGCAGCTTAGAGGCCCAAGAGACCCAGTACTTC. It yields the protein CASSLEAQETQYF.

The rearrangement links TRBV7-3 to TRBJ1-1, with TRBD1 as a possible D gene (5 bases). This CDR3 comprises 14 residues. Germline V lookup: CDR1 SGHTA, CDR2 FQGTGA. The germline V and J ends were trimmed by 3 bases and 1 base, with 9 bases remaining between them. The CDR3 is CASSFGGKNTEAFF. CDR3 DNA: TGTGCCAGCAGCTTCGGGGGGAAGAACACTGAAGCTTTCTTT.

V is TRBV5-6 and J is TRBJ1-2; 10 bases are a match to TRBD1. V shed 2 bases and J 6 bases; nucleotides not matched to a gene: 1. CDR3 length: 13 amino acids. Germline V gives CDR1 SGHDT, CDR2 YYEEEE. Here the CDR3 reads CASSFGTGDGYTF. For the CDR3, the DNA is TGTGCCAGCAGCTTCGGGACAGGGGATGGCTACACCTTC.

The chain employs TRBV4-1 and TRBJ1-1; D may be TRBD1 (5 bases). Trimming took off 4 bases at V and 5 bases at J, with 20 bases between the two ends. The CDR3 spans 16 residues. Germline values: CDR1 MGHRA, CDR2 YSYEKL. The CDR3 DNA sequence: TGCGCCAGCAGCCCCGTAAGGGACGCCCTTGGGACTGAAGCTTTCTTT. It specifies CASSPVRDALGTEAFF.

Only one count was recorded for this clone. The V and J genes are TRBV12-5 and TRBJ2-1; D call uncertain. The ends were cut back, 9 bases at V and 12 bases at J, with 15 bases in the middle. Germline V CDR1 and CDR2: LGHNT, FRNRAP. The length of the CDR3 is 11 residues. CDR3: CASGLGGLQFF. CDR3 DNA: TGTGCTAGCGGCTTGGGCGGCTTGCAGTTCTTC.

The gene calls are TRBV11-3 and TRBJ1-1, with a weak D call TRBD1 (5 bases). V was pared by 3 bases and J by 4 bases, with 12 bases between. CDR1 is SGHNT, CDR2 YENEEA, per germline. CDR3 length: 14 residues. The CDR3 is CASSFRGICTEAFF. The CDR3 DNA reads as TGTGCCAGCAGCTTCCGGGGGATATGCACTGAAGCTTTCTTT.

This chain joins TRBV18 and TRBJ1-4, with D tentatively TRBD1 (5 bases). From germline, CDR1 is KGHSH and CDR2 LQKENI. The CDR3 is made up of 15 amino acids. V gave up 5 bases and J gave up 0 bases, with 10 bases separating them. CDR3 in amino acids: CASSGGRTTNEKLFF. The CDR3 DNA reads as TGTGCCAGCTCAGGGGGACGGACAACTAATGAAAAACTGTTTTTT.

The chain joins TRBV11-3 to TRBJ2-1, with 15 bases aligning to TRBD2. Germline V CDR1 and CDR2: SGHNT, YENEEA. CDR3 length: 16 amino acids. J lost 7 bases, V lost 4 bases, and 5 bases had no gene match. The CDR3, as DNA: TGTGCCAGCAGCTCGGGGACTAGCGGGGGGTTAAATGAGCAGTTCTTC. This gives the protein CASSSGTSGGLNEQFF.

V gene TRBV5-1 combines with J gene TRBJ2-5; 8 nucleotides line up with TRBD1. CDR3 length: 13 amino acids. V lost 3 bases, J lost 3 bases, and 1 base stayed unmatched. Germline CDR1 is SGHRS and CDR2 is YFSETQ. The CDR3 is CASSSQGEETQYF. DNA of the CDR3: TGCGCCAGCAGCTCACAGGGGGAAGAGACCCAGTACTTC.

The V gene is TRBV19, the J gene TRBJ1-6; no clear D gene. Trimming shortened V by 6 bases and J by 10 bases, and 13 bases separated the two germline ends. CDR3 length: 13 residues. Germline V CDR1 and CDR2: LNHDA, SQIVND (reference sequence). The CDR3 sequence: CASRRIQDSPLHF. The CDR3 DNA sequence: TGTGCCAGTAGACGCATCCAGGACTCACCCCTCCACTTT.

V is TRBV28 and J is TRBJ2-7, with no clear D. CDR1 and CDR2 from the germline V gene are MDHEN and SYDVKM. The germline V and J ends were trimmed by 7 bases and 2 bases, with 12 bases remaining between them. The length of the CDR3 is 13 residues. The CDR3 sequence: CASTSLGPYEQYF. CDR3 DNA: TGTGCCAGCACCTCGTTAGGACCCTACGAGCAGTACTTC.

The CDR3 spells CASKRTEPSGNTIYF. CDR3 nucleotides: TGTGCCAGCAAGCGGACAGAGCCGTCGGGAAACACCATATATTTT. The J gene is TRBJ1-3, the V gene TRBV2, with D tentatively TRBD1 (6 bases). Per the germline V gene, CDR1 is SNHLY and CDR2 is FYNNEI. This CDR3 region has 15 residues. With 7 bases removed from V and 4 bases from J, the gap between germline ends came to 17 bases.

This clone occurred once. The rearrangement uses TRBV19 and TRBJ2-7; D may correspond to TRBD1 or TRBD2 (5 bases each). Germline V CDR1 and CDR2: LNHDA, SQIVND (reference sequence). The CDR3 is 18 residues long. Between the trimmed V and J ends, which lost 1 base and 3 bases, there was a span of 22 bases. The CDR3 sequence is CASSIALSNLGPYYEQYF. The CDR3 DNA reads TGTGCCAGTAGTATAGCCCTCTCAAATTTGGGACCGTACTACGAGCAGTACTTC.

In this sample, this clone turned up once. This sequence joins TRBV7-8 and TRBJ2-1, with 7 bases that match TRBD1. Germline V gene data show CDR1 as SGHVS and CDR2 as FQNEAQ. With V trimmed by 7 bases and J by 4 bases, 10 bases remained unmatched. This CDR3 comprises 15 residues. The CDR3 region is CASTPRGRRYNEQFF. As DNA, the CDR3 is TGTGCCAGCACCCCAAGGGGGCGGAGATACAATGAGCAGTTCTTC.

This chain links TRBV28 with TRBJ2-7, with TRBD1 matching over 9 bases. V shed 4 bases, J shed 4 bases, and the junction held 5 bases outside the gene matches. Germline V CDR1 and CDR2: MDHEN, SYDVKM. The CDR3 loop spans 14 amino acids. In DNA, the CDR3 is TGTGCCAGCAGTTGGGACAGGGATGGTTACGAGCAGTACTTC. The encoded protein is CASSWDRDGYEQYF.